This TCR beta chain was profiled in a study of CD4 T cells in relation to SARS-CoV-2 and coronaviruses. Produced via immunoSEQ multiplex PCR; TCRdb's table is partial and in-frame only. The sample has approximately 70,000 clones; about 92% are singletons. Unexposed donor CD4+ T cells date from 2011-2018, before the COVID-19 pandemic. Trimming stripped 0 bases from V and 2 bases from J, with 18 bases between. Per germline, CDR1 SGDLS and CDR2 YYNGEE. The length of the CDR3 is 17 residues. Sequencing was done on a sample of naive CD4+ T cells from PBMCs. Subset reported: naive CD4+ T cells isolated by negative enrichment. J is TRBJ2-7 and V is TRBV9; TRBD1 or TRBD2 may be the D gene (5 bases each). This sequence was found in a human donor in good health. The CDR3 sequence: CASSVGGTVGLTYEQYF. DNA for the CDR3: TGTGCCAGCAGCGTAGGAGGGACGGTAGGGCTCACCTACGAGCAGTACTTC.